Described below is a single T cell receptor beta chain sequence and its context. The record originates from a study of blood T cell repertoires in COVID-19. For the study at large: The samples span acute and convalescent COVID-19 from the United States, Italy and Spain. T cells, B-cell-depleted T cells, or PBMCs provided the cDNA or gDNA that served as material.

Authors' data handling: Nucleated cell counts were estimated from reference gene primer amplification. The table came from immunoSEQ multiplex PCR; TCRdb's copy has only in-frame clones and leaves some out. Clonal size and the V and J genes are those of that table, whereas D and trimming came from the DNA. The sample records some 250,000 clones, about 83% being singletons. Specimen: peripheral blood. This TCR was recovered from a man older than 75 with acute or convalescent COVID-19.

CDR3 DNA sequence: TGTGCCAGCAGCGGTGGCAGCCTAGTAAATGAAAAACTGTTTTTT. This codes for CASSGGSLVNEKLFF. The rearrangement joins TRBV7-9 to TRBJ1-4; D gene uncertain. Germline loops: CDR1 SEHNR, CDR2 FQNEAQ (reference sequence). V lost 5 bases and J lost 5, with 15 bases in between. This CDR3 has 15 amino acids.